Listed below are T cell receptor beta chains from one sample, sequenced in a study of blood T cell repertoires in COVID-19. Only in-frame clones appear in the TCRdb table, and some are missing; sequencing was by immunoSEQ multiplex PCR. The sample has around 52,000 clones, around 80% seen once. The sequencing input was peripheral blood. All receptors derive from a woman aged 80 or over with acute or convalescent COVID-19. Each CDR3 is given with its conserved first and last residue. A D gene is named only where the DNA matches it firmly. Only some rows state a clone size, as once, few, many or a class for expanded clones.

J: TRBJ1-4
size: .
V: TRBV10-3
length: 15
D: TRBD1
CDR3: CAISVGDRRNEKLFF
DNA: TGTGCCATCAGTGTTGGGGACAGACGTAATGAAAAACTGTTTTTT

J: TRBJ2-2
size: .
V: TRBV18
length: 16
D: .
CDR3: CASSPRSQGPTGELFF
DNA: TGTGCCAGCTCACCAAGGTCCCAGGGCCCAACCGGGGAGCTGTTTTTT

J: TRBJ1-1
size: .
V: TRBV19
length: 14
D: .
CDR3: CASSMDRLNTEAFF
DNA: TGTGCCAGTAGTATGGACAGATTGAACACTGAAGCTTTCTTT

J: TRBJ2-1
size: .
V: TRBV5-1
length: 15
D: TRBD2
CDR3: CASSLGGRAVDEQFF
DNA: TGCGCCAGCAGCTTGGGTGGGAGGGCTGTAGATGAGCAGTTCTTC

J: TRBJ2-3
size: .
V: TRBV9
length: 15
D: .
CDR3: CASSVVSGGTDTQYF
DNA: TGTGCCAGCAGCGTAGTATCAGGGGGCACAGATACGCAGTATTTT

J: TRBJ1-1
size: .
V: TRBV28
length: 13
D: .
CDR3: CASTLTGNTEAFF
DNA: TGTGCCAGCACCCTGACAGGGAACACTGAAGCTTTCTTT

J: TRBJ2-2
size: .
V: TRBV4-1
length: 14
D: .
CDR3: CASSQMRHSGELFF
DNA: TGCGCCAGCAGCCAGATGCGACATTCCGGGGAGCTGTTTTTT

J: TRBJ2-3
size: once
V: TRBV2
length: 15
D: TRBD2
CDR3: CASSEFSGSGDTQYF
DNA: TGTGCCAGCAGTGAGTTTAGCGGGAGTGGGGATACGCAGTATTTT

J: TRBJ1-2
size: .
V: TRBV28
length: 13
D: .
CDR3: CASSLSAGGGYTF
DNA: TGTGCCAGCAGTTTATCGGCAGGAGGTGGCTACACCTTC

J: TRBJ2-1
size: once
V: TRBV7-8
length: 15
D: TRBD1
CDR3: CASSSQGALYNEQFF
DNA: TGTGCCAGCAGCTCCCAGGGGGCCCTTTACAATGAGCAGTTCTTC

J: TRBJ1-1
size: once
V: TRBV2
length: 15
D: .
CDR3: CASRLQGAGNTEAFF
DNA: TGTGCCAGCAGATTACAGGGAGCTGGGAACACTGAAGCTTTCTTT

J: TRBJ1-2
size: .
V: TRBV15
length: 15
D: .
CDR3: CATSRVNAGLFGYTF
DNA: TGTGCCACCAGCAGAGTCAATGCGGGCCTCTTTGGCTACACCTTC

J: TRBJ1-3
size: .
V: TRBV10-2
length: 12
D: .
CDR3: CASSHIGGTIYF
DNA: TGCGCCAGCTCTCATATCGGCGGCACCATATATTTT

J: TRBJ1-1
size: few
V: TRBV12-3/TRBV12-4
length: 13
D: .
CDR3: CASTLDRTTEAFF
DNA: TGTGCCAGCACCCTAGACAGGACCACTGAAGCTTTCTTT

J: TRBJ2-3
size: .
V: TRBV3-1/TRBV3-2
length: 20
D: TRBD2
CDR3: CASSQVGATKREGQSDTQYF
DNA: TGTGCCAGCAGCCAAGTGGGGGCTACTAAGCGGGAGGGCCAGTCAGATACGCAGTATTTT

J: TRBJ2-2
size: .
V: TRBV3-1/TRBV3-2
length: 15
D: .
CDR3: CASSQDPGITGELFF
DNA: TGTGCCAGCAGCCAAGATCCGGGGATTACCGGGGAGCTGTTTTTT

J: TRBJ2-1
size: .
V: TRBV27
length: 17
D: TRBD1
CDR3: CASSLPPGQGANNEQFF
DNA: TGTGCCAGCAGTCTCCCCCCGGGACAGGGGGCTAACAATGAGCAGTTCTTC

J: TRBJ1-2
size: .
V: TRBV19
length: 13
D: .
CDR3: CASSLTGDYGYTF
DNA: TGTGCCAGTAGTTTAACCGGGGACTATGGCTACACCTTC

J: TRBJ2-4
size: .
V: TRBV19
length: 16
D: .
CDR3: CAIIPQKRQAKNIQYF
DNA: TGTGCCATTATCCCCCAGAAGAGACAAGCCAAAAACATTCAGTACTTC

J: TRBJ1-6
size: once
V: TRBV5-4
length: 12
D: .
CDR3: CASSLQGSPLHF
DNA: TGTGCCAGCAGCTTGCAGGGGTCACCCCTCCACTTT

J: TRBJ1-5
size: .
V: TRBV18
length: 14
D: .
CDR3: CASSPQGGNQPQHF
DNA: TGTGCCAGCTCACCACAGGGGGGCAATCAGCCCCAGCATTTT

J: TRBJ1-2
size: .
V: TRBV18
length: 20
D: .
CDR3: CASSPTRPGVGHRGSYGYTF
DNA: TGTGCCAGCTCACCGACGAGGCCGGGTGTGGGCCACCGAGGGAGCTATGGCTACACCTTC

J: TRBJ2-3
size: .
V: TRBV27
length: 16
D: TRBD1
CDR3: CASSPTGWGGTDTQYF
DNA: TGTGCCAGCAGCCCGACAGGGTGGGGTGGCACAGATACGCAGTATTTT

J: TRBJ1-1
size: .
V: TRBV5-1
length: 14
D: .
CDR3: CASSSYRVDTEAFF
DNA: TGCGCCAGCAGCTCATACAGGGTCGACACTGAAGCTTTCTTT

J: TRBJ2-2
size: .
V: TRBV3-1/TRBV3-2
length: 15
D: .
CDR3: CASQSVAQNTGELFF
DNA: TGTGCCAGCCAAAGCGTGGCACAGAACACCGGGGAGCTGTTTTTT

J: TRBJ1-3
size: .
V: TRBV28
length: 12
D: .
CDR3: CASTGSGNTIYF
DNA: TGTGCCAGTACAGGGTCTGGAAACACCATATATTTT

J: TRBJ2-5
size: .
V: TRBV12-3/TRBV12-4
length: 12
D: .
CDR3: CASRPGQETQYF
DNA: TGTGCCAGCAGACCAGGGCAAGAGACCCAGTACTTC

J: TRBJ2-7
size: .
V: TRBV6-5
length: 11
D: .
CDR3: CASEQGYEQYF
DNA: TGTGCCAGCGAACAGGGTTACGAGCAGTACTTC

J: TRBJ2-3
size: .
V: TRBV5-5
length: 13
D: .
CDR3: CASSRYSYDTQYF
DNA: TGTGCCAGCAGCCGATATAGCTACGATACGCAGTATTTT

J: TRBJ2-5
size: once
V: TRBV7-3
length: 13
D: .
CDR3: CASSSSPQETQYF
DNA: TGTGCCAGCAGCTCGTCCCCCCAGGAGACCCAGTACTTC

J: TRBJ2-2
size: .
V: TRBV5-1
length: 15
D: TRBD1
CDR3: CASSLVTGVSGELFF
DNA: TGCGCCAGCAGCTTGGTGACAGGGGTCTCCGGGGAGCTGTTTTTT

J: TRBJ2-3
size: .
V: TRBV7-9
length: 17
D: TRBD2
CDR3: CASSPWGSGGATDTQYF
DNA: TGTGCCAGCAGCCCCTGGGGCAGCGGGGGGGCCACAGATACGCAGTATTTT

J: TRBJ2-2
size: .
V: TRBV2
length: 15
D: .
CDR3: CASSGSRTNTGELFF
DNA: TGTGCCAGCAGTGGATCGCGGACGAACACCGGGGAGCTGTTTTTT

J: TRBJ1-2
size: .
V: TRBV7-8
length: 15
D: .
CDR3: CASSFGQTSTYGYTF
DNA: TGTGCCAGCAGCTTCGGACAGACTTCCACCTATGGCTACACCTTC

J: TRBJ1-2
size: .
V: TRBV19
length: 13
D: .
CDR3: CASSPSGGSGYTF
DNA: TGTGCCAGTAGCCCGTCGGGGGGCTCTGGCTACACCTTC

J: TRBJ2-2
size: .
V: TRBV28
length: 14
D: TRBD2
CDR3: CASSAGTITGELFF
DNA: TGTGCCAGCAGCGCCGGGACTATAACCGGGGAGCTGTTTTTT

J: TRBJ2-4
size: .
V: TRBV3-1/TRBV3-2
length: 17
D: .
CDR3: CASSQWGLGGSRDIQYF
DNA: TGTGCCAGCAGCCAATGGGGACTCGGTGGGAGTCGGGACATTCAGTACTTC

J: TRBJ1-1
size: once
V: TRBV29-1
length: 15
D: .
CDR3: CSVDSGQGMNTEAFF
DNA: TGCAGCGTTGATAGCGGGCAGGGTATGAACACTGAAGCTTTCTTT

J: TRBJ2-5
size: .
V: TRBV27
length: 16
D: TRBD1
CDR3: CASRNQKQGAGETQYF
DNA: TGTGCCAGCAGAAACCAAAAACAGGGGGCAGGAGAGACCCAGTACTTC

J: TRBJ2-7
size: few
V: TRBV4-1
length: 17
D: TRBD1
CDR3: CASSQVSGQALSYEQYF
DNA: TGCGCCAGCAGCCAAGTATCAGGACAGGCCCTTTCCTACGAGCAGTACTTC

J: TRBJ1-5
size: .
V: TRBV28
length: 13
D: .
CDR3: CASSLTTPWPQHF
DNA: TGTGCCAGCAGTTTAACAACCCCATGGCCCCAGCATTTT

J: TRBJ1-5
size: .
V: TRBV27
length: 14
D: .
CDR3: CASRDSYSNQPQHF
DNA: TGTGCCAGCAGAGACAGTTATAGCAATCAGCCCCAGCATTTT

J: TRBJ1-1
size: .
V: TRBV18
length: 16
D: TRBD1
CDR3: CASSPYPLGQGAEAFF
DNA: TGTGCCAGCTCACCATACCCCCTTGGACAGGGCGCTGAAGCTTTCTTT

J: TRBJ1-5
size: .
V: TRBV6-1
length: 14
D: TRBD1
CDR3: CASSEQGARQPQHF
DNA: TGTGCCAGCAGTGAACAGGGGGCAAGACAGCCCCAGCATTTT

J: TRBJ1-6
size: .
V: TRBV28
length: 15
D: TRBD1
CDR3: CASSLRDRHNSPLHF
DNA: TGTGCCAGCAGTTTAAGGGACAGGCATAATTCACCCCTCCACTTT

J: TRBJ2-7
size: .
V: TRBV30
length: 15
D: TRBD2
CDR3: CAWSVGGTSSYEQYF
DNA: TGTGCCTGGAGTGTAGGCGGGACTAGCTCCTACGAGCAGTACTTC

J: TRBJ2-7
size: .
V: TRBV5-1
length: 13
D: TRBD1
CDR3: CASSGTASYEQYF
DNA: TGCGCCAGCTCCGGGACAGCGTCCTACGAGCAGTACTTC

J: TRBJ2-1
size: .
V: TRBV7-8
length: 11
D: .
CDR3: CASSQRYEQFF
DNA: TGTGCCAGCAGCCAACGGTATGAGCAGTTCTTC

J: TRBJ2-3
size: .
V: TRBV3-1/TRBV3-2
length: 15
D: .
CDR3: CASSPRGGLTDTQYF
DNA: TGTGCCAGCAGTCCTCGCGGGGGCCTCACAGATACGCAGTATTTT

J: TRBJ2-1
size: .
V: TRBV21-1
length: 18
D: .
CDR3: CASSKAGIWTGYGHEQFF
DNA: TGTGCCAGCAGCAAAGCGGGTATTTGGACAGGGTATGGCCATGAGCAGTTCTTC

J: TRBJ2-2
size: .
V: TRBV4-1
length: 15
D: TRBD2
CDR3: CASSPPGLSTGELFF
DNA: TGCGCCAGCAGCCCCCCGGGACTAAGCACCGGGGAGCTGTTTTTT

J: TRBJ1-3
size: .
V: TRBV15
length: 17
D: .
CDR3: CATSSGGARGAGNTIYF
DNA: TGTGCCACCAGCAGCGGGGGAGCCAGAGGGGCTGGAAACACCATATATTTT

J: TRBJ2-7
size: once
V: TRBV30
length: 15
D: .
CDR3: CAWMPRVPTAYEQYF
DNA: TGTGCCTGGATGCCCCGGGTCCCAACGGCCTACGAGCAGTACTTC

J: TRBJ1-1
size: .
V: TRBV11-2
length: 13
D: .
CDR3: CASSSGVQSRAFF
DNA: TGTGCCAGCAGCTCAGGGGTCCAGAGTCGAGCTTTCTTT

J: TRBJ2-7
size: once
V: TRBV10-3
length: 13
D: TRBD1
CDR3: CAISWDRVYEQYF
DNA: TGTGCCATCAGTTGGGACAGAGTTTACGAGCAGTACTTC

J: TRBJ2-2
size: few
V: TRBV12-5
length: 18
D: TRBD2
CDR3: CASGLALAGAGETGELFF
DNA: TGTGCTAGTGGTTTGGCCCTTGCTGGGGCGGGGGAAACCGGGGAGCTGTTTTTT

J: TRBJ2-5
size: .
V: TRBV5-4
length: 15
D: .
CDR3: CASSLGGGGPETQYF
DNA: TGTGCCAGCAGCTTAGGGGGAGGGGGGCCGGAGACCCAGTACTTC

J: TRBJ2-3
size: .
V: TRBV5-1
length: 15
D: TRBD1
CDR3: CASSFRGSSTDTQYF
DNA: TGCGCCAGCAGCTTCAGGGGGTCTAGCACAGATACGCAGTATTTT

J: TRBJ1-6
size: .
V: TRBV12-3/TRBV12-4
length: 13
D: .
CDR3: CASSSKTNSPLHF
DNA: TGTGCCAGCAGTTCAAAGACAAATTCACCCCTCCACTTT

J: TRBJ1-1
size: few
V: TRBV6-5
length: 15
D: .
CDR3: CASSRGYRSNTEAFF
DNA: TGTGCCAGCAGTAGAGGGTATAGGTCGAACACTGAAGCTTTCTTT